This record concerns one T cell receptor beta chain sequence. Antigen specificity is unknown. This specimen belongs to a study of CXCR3-negative and CXCR3-positive naive CD8 T cells. TRB cDNA was prepared as libraries by UMI-labeled 5' RACE. With the 5' RACE reads reprocessed, TCRdb shows one record per CDR3 protein and no DNA. The sample yields under 150,000 distinct CDR3 sequences, of which the top ten take up roughly 0.28%. Study-level findings and limits: CXCR3-expressing naive cells carried TRB CDR3s more hydrophobic than those of CXCR3-negative naive cells.

This TCR was recovered from a human donor in good health. Some clones in this sample may be carry-over from other donors' samples. The sample was naive CXCR3+ CD8+ T cells from blood. Sample subset: CD45RO-CCR7+CD27+CD95- naive CD8+ T cells expressing CXCR3 (TNR3+).

This CDR3 reads CASAAGTDTQYF. The chain has TRBV6-5 and TRBJ2-3. From germline, CDR1 is MNHEY and CDR2 SVGAGI. The CDR3 consists of 12 residues.